This T cell receptor beta chain is from a study of blood T cells in healthy people across ages. Study observations and caveats: Diversity of TCR beta per million T cells declined in a roughly linear way with age.

This clonotype has only a few counts. Its antigen is not identified. CDR1 and CDR2 (germline): SNHLY, FYNNEI. The CDR3 is 14 amino acids. The use of a sample-barcoded 5' primer and a J-beta primer mix characterized a second PCR of roughly 6 to 11 cycles. TCRdb re-called the 5' RACE reads with MiXCR, one entry per CDR3 protein. This table holds over a million distinct CDR3 sequences, around two fifths found once. This TCR was sampled from a young woman in good health. V usage is TRBV2 and J usage is TRBJ2-5; 10 bases line up with TRBD1. The J call may be incorrect, as the DNA end agrees better with TRBJ2-7. Sequencing was done on a sample of blood. The CDR3 DNA follows: TGTGCCAGCAGTGATGGGACAGGGGTTTACGAGCAGTACTTC. This codes for CASSDGTGVYEQYF.